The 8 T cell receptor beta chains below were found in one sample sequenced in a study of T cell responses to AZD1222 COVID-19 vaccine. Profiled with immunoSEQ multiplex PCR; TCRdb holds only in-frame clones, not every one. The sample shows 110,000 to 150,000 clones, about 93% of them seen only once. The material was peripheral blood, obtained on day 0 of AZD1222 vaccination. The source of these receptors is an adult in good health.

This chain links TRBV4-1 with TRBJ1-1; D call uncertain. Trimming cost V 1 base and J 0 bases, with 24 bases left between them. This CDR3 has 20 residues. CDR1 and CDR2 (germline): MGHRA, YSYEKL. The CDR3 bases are TGCGCCAGCAGCCAAGTTTTCCAGACGGGAAGGGAATTAATGAACACTGAAGCTTTCTTT. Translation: CASSQVFQTGRELMNTEAFF.

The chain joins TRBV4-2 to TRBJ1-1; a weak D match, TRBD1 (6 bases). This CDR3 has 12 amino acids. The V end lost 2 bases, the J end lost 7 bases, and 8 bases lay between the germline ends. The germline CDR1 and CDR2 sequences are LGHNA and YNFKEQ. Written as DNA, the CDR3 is TGTGCCAGCAGCCAACTAGGGGGTGAAGCTTTCTTT. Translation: CASSQLGGEAFF.

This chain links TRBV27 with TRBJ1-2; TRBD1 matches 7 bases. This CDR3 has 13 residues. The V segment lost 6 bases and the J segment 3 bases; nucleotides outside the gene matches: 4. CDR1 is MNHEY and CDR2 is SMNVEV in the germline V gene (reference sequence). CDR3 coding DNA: TGTGCCAGCAGGACAGGGATACACTATGGCTACACCTTC. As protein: CASRTGIHYGYTF.

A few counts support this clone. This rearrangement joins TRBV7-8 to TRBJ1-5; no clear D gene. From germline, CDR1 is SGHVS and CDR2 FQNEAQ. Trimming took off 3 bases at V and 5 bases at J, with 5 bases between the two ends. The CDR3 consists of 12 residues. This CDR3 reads CASSFGDQPQHF. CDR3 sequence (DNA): TGTGCCAGCAGCTTCGGGGATCAGCCCCAGCATTTT.

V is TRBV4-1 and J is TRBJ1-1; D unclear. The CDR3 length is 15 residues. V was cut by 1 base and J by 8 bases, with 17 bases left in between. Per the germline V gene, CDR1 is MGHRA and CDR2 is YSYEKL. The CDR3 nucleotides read TGCGCCAGCAGCCAAGTCTTCCTGGCGACCCGGGAAGCTTTCTTT. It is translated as CASSQVFLATREAFF.

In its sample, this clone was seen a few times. In nucleotides, the CDR3 is TGTGCCAGCAGCCCGGGACAGGGTCGAAACACCATATATTTT. Its protein is CASSPGQGRNTIYF. This chain joins TRBV7-2 and TRBJ1-3; 9 bases align to TRBD1. Unmatched junction bases numbered 4, after V lost 5 bases and J lost 5 bases. The CDR3 spans 14 residues. Germline V lookup: CDR1 SGHTA, CDR2 FQGNSA.

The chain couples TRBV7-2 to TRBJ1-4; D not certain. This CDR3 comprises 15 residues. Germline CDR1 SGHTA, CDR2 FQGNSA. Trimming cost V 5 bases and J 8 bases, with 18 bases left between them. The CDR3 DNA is TGTGCCAGCAGCGATATAATAGGCGGGTACGAAAAACTGTTTTTT. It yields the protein CASSDIIGGYEKLFF.

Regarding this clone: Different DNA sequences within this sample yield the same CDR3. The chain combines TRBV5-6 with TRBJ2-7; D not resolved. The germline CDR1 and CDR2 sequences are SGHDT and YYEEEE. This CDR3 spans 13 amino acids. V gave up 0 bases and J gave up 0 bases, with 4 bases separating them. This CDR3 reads CASSLGSSYEQYF. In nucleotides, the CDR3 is TGTGCCAGCAGCTTGGGGAGCTCCTACGAGCAGTACTTC.